This passage covers 7 T cell receptor beta chains from one sample sequenced in a study of blood T cells in healthy people across ages. A J-beta primer mix and a sample-barcoded 5' primer were used in a second PCR of roughly 7 to 12 cycles. Using its own MiXCR run on the 5' RACE reads, TCRdb lists one record per CDR3 protein. The sample has fewer than 2 million distinct CDR3 sequences; about 39% are singletons. Sequencing used blood. The receptors stem from a human donor in good health.

This clonotype was observed a few times. The chain couples TRBV20-1 to TRBJ2-3; 7 bases match TRBD2. The CDR3 covers 14 residues. CDR1 and CDR2 from the germline V gene are DFQATT and SNEGSKA (reference sequence). With 6 bases clipped from V and 0 bases from J, the junction kept 6 bases outside the gene matches. The CDR3 region has the DNA TGCAGTGCCAAGCGGGGAGGGAGCACAGATACGCAGTATTTT. Its translation is CSAKRGGSTDTQYF.

The chain has TRBV20-1 and TRBJ2-1; either TRBD1 or TRBD2 may fit D (5 bases each). The germline V gene encodes CDR1 DFQATT and CDR2 SNEGSKA (reference sequence). This CDR3 contains 13 residues. V was pared by 4 bases and J by 2 bases, with 9 bases between. In DNA, the CDR3 is TGCAGTGCTACCCGGGACCCCTACAATGAGCAGTTCTTC. As protein: CSATRDPYNEQFF.

The CDR3 sequence is CSAPSWRGIYEQYF. As DNA, the CDR3 is TGCAGTGCTCCTTCGTGGCGGGGGATCTACGAGCAGTACTTC. The chain has TRBV20-1 and TRBJ2-7; 7 bases are a match to TRBD2. The CDR3 covers 14 residues. Germline V gene sequence: CDR1 DFQATT, CDR2 SNEGSKA (reference sequence). Trimming removed 5 bases from V and 3 bases from J; junction bases left unmatched: 10.

The CDR3 region is CSVGFPPEAFF. The CDR3 nucleotides read TGCAGCGTTGGGTTTCCGCCTGAAGCTTTCTTT. The chain couples TRBV29-1 to TRBJ1-1; unclear D gene. CDR1 is SQVTM, CDR2 ANQGSEA, per germline. The ends were cut back, 4 bases at V and 6 bases at J, with 9 bases in the middle. CDR3 length equals 11 residues.

This clonotype was seen once. The chain joins TRBV7-8 to TRBJ2-3, with 8 bases aligning to TRBD2. Germline CDR1 and CDR2: SGHVS and FQNEAQ. This CDR3 has 16 amino acids. J gave up 11 bases and V 1 base, and 14 bases lay outside the gene matches. CDR3 sequence reads: CASSLEQRGIGGVQYF. CDR3 nucleotides: TGTGCCAGCAGCTTAGAGCAGCGGGGGATCGGCGGGGTGCAGTATTTT.

The CDR3 DNA sequence: TGTGCCAGCACCAGGGATACGAACTATGGCTACACCTTC. It is translated as CASTRDTNYGYTF. The gene calls are TRBV9 and TRBJ1-2; tentatively, D is TRBD1 (5 bases). The CDR3 totals 13 residues. V lost 6 bases and J 2 bases, leaving 11 bases between the germline ends. CDR1 and CDR2 (germline): SGDLS, YYNGEE.

This clonotype was detected once. The chain joins TRBV15 to TRBJ2-5; 10 bases match TRBD1. The end of the DNA fits TRBJ2-7 better, so the J call may be wrong. Germline values: CDR1 LNHNV, CDR2 YYDKDF (reference sequence). The CDR3 consists of 16 residues. The CDR3 reads CATSRRGTGVSHEQYF. The DNA of the CDR3 is TGTGCCACCAGCCGGCGTGGGACAGGGGTTAGCCACGAGCAGTACTTC.